The source of this T cell receptor (beta chain) is a study of T-cell reconstitution after alpha-beta-depleted transplantation in children. This clonotype has only a few counts. As yet, its antigen is unknown. Study-level results: T cells produced anew were the main source of T-cell counts and diversity one year after transplant. Reportedly, only several hundred clones from non-depleted graft cells drove alpha-beta T-cell counts at about two months. High day-60 TCRbeta diversity in some patients came from surviving recipient T cells and thymic progenitors.

Preparation of the TCRbeta library was carried out with unique molecular identifiers. In TCRdb, the PCR reads were re-called with MiXCR into one record per CDR3 protein. The data contain about 980,000 distinct CDR3 sequences, about 26% of them singletons. The sample was PBMCs, mostly from graft donor cells, taken 360 days after TCRalphabeta/CD19-depleted stem cell transplant. The source of this sequence is a boy younger than two who had a stem cell transplant for SCID, so the T cells may come from the graft donor.

CDR3 protein: CSVEDRGQGLYEQYF. Written as DNA, the CDR3 is TGCAGCGTTGAAGATCGAGGGCAGGGGCTCTACGAGCAGTACTTC. The chain has TRBV29-1 and TRBJ2-7; D perhaps matches TRBD1 (6 bases). Germline V CDR1 and CDR2: SQVTM, ANQGSEA. The CDR3 is 15 amino acids. The V end lost 0 bases, the J end lost 3 bases, and 15 bases lay between the germline ends.